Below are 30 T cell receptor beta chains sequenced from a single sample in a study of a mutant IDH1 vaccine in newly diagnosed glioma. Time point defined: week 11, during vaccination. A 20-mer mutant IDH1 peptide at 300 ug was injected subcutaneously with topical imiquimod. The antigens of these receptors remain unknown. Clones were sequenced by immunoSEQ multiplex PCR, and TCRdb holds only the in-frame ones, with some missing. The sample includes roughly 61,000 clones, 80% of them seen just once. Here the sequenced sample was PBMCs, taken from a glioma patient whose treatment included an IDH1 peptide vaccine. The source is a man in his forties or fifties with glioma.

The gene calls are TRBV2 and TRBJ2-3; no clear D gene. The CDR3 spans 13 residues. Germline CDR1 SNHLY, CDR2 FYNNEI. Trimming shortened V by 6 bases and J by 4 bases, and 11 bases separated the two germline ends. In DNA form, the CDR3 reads TGTGCCAGCAGCCTGATTGTAGCAGATACGCAGTATTTT. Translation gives CASSLIVADTQYF. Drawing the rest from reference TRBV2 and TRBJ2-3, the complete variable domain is EPEVTQTPSHQVTQMGQEVILRCVPISNHLYFYWYRQILGQKVEFLVSFYNNEISEKSEIFDDQFSVERPDGSNFTLKIRSTKLEDSAMYFCASSLIVADTQYFGPGTRLTVL.

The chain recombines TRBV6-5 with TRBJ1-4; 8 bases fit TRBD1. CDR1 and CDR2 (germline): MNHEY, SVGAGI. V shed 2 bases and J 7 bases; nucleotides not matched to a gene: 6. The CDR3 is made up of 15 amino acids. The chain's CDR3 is CASSYGDRMGEKLFF. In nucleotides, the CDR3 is TGTGCCAGCAGTTACGGGGACAGGATGGGTGAAAAACTGTTTTTT.

Here the CDR3 reads CAWGGQGMAQYF. The CDR3 DNA sequence: TGTGCCTGGGGCGGACAGGGAATGGCCCAGTACTTC. The chain uses TRBV30 and TRBJ2-5, with TRBD1 matching 8 bases. The CDR3 covers 12 residues. Trimming took 5 bases from V and 9 from J; bases not matched to a gene: 8. The germline V gene has CDR1 GTSNPN and CDR2 SVGIG (reference sequence).

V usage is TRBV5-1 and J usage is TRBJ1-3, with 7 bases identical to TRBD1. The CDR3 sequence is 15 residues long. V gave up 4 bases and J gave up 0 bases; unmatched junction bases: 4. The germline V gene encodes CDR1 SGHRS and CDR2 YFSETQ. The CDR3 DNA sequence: TGCGCCAGCAGCCGGGACAGCGCCTCTGGAAACACCATATATTTT. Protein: CASSRDSASGNTIYF.

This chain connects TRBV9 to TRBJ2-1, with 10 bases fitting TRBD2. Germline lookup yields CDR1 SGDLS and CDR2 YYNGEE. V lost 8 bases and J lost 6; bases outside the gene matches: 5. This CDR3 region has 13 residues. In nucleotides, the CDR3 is TGTGCCAGTACAAGACTAGCGGGCAATGAGCAGTTCTTC. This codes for CASTRLAGNEQFF.

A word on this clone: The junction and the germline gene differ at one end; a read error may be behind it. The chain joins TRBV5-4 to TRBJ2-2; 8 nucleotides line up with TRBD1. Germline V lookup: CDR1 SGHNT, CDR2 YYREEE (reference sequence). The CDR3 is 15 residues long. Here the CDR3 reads CASSNRQGNIGELFF. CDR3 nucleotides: TGTGCCAGCAGCAACAGACAGGGGAACATCGGGGAGCTGTTTTTT.

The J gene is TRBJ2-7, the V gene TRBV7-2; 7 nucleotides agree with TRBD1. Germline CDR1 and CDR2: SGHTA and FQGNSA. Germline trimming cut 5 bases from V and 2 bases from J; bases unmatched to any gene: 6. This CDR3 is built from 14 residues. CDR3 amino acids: CASSQRTGAYEQYF. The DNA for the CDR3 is TGTGCCAGCAGCCAAAGGACAGGAGCCTACGAGCAGTACTTC.

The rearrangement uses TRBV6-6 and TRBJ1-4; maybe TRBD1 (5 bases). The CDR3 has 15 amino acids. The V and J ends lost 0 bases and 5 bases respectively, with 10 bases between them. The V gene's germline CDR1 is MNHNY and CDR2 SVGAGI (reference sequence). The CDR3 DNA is TGTGCCAGCAGTTACTCCACGGGGCCGAATGAAAAACTGTTTTTT. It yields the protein CASSYSTGPNEKLFF.

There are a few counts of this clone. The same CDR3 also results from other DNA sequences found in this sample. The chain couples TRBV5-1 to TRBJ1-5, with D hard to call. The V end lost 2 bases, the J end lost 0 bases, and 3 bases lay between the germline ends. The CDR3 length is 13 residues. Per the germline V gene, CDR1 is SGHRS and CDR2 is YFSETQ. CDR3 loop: CASSLDSNQPQHF. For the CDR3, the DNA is TGCGCCAGCAGCTTAGATAGCAATCAGCCCCAGCATTTT.

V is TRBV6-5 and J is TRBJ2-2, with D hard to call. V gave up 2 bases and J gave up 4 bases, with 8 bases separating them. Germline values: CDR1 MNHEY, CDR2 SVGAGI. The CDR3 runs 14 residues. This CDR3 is CASSYLGATGELFF. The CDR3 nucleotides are TGTGCCAGCAGTTACCTAGGAGCCACCGGGGAGCTGTTTTTT.

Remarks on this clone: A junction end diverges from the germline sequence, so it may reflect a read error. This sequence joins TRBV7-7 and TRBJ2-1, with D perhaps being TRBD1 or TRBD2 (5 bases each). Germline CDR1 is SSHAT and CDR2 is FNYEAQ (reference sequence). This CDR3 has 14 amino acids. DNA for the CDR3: TGTGCTAGCAGCCCCCGGGCTGGGGGCAATGAGCAGTTCTTC. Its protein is CASSPRAGGNEQFF.

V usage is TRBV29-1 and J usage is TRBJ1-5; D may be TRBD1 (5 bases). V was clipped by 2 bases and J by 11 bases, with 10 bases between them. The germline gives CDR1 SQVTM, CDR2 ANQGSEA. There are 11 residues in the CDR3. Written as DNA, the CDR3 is TGCAGCGTTGAATCCCTAGGGGCCCAGCATTTT. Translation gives CSVESLGAQHF.

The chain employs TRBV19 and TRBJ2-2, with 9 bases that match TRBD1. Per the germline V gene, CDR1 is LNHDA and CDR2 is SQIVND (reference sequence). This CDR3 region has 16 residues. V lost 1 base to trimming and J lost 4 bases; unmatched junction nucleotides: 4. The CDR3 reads CASSIGGTGSTGELFF. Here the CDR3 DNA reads TGTGCCAGTAGTATAGGGGGGACAGGGTCCACCGGGGAGCTGTTTTTT.

The DNA for the CDR3 is TGTGCCAGCAGCGTAGACAGGGTTTCGAGGACCGGGGAGCTGTTTTTT. It translates to CASSVDRVSRTGELFF. This chain connects TRBV9 to TRBJ2-2; tentatively, D is TRBD1 (6 bases). The CDR3 is 16 residues long. Trimming removed 0 bases at V and 5 bases at J, with 14 bases between. Germline V lookup: CDR1 SGDLS, CDR2 YYNGEE.

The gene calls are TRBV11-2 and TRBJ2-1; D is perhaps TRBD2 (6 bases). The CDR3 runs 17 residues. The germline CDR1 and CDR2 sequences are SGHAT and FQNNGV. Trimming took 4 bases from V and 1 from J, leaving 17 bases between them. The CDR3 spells CASSSRGMGGSYNEQFF. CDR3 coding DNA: TGTGCCAGCAGCTCTCGGGGAATGGGAGGATCCTACAATGAGCAGTTCTTC. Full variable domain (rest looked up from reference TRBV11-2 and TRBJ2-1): EAGVAQSPRYKIIEKRQSVAFWCNPISGHATLYWYQQILGQGPKLLIQFQNNGVVDDSQLPKDRFSAERLKGVDSTLKIQPAKLEDSAVYLCASSSRGMGGSYNEQFFGPGTRLTVL.

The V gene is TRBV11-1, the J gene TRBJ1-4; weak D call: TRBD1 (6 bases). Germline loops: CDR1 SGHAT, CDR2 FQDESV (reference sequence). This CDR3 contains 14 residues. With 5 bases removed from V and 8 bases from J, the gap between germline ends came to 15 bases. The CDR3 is CASSRRGGAEKLFF. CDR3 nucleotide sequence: TGTGCCAGCAGCCGCCGAGGGGGGGCGGAAAAACTGTTTTTT.

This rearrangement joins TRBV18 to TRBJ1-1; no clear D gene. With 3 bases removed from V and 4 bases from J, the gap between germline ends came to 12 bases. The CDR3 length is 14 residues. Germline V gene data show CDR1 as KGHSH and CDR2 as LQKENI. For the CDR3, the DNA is TGTGCCAGCTCACCGAAAGAAAAGAGCACTGAAGCTTTCTTT. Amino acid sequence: CASSPKEKSTEAFF.

The CDR3 loop reads CASSWALSQETQYF. In DNA, the CDR3 is TGTGCCAGCAGCTGGGCCCTTTCCCAGGAGACCCAGTACTTC. The rearrangement joins TRBV7-8 to TRBJ2-5; D is unclear. V dropped 4 bases and J dropped 5 bases, with 14 bases sitting between them. The CDR3 spans 14 residues. The germline gives CDR1 SGHVS, CDR2 FQNEAQ.

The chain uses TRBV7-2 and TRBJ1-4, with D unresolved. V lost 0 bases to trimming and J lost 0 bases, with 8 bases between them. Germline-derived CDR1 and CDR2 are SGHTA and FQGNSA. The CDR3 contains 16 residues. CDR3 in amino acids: CASSLAGSATNEKLFF. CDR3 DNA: TGTGCCAGCAGCTTAGCAGGCAGCGCAACTAATGAAAAACTGTTTTTT.

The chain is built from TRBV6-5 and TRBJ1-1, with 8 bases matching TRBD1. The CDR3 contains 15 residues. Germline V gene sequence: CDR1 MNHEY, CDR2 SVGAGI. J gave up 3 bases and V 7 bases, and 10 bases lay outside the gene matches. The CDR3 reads CASTRSQGAYTEAFF. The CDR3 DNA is TGTGCCAGCACCAGGAGCCAGGGGGCTTACACTGAAGCTTTCTTT.

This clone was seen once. The DNA of the CDR3 is TGTGCCAGCAGTGACTCTTGGGGGGAGCTGTTTTTT. Protein product: CASSDSWGELFF. The V call is TRBV2, the J call TRBJ2-2; D remains ambiguous. Looked up from germline, CDR1 is SNHLY and CDR2 is FYNNEI. V was pared by 3 bases and J by 8 bases, with 7 bases between. The CDR3 spans 12 residues.

The CDR3 DNA reads TGTGCCTGGAGTTGGGGGCCGAGCGGGGAGCTGTTTTTT. Protein sequence: CAWSWGPSGELFF. The chain employs TRBV30 and TRBJ2-2, with D possibly TRBD1 on 6 matching bases. V dropped 2 bases and J dropped 7 bases, with 11 bases sitting between them. Germline V lookup: CDR1 GTSNPN, CDR2 SVGIG (reference sequence). CDR3 length: 13 amino acids.

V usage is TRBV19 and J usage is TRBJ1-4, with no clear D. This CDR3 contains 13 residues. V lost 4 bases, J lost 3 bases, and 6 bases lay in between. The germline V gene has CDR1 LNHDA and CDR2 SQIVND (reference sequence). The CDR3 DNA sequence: TGTGCCAGTAGTAGAAATCCTAATGAAAAACTGTTTTTT. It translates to CASSRNPNEKLFF. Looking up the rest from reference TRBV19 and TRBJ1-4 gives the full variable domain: DGGITQSPKYLFRKEGQNVTLSCEQNLNHDAMYWYRQDPGQGLRLIYYSQIVNDFQKGDIAEGYSVSREKKESFPLTVTSAQKNPTAFYLCASSRNPNEKLFFGSGTQLSVL.

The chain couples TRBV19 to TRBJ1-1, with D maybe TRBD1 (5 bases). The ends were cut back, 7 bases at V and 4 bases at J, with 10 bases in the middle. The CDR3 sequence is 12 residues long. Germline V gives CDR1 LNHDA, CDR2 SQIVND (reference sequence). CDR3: CASISGGTEAFF. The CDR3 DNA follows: TGTGCCAGTATCTCGGGGGGCACTGAAGCTTTCTTT. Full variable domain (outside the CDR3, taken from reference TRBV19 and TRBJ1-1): DGGITQSPKYLFRKEGQNVTLSCEQNLNHDAMYWYRQDPGQGLRLIYYSQIVNDFQKGDIAEGYSVSREKKESFPLTVTSAQKNPTAFYLCASISGGTEAFFGQGTRLTVV.

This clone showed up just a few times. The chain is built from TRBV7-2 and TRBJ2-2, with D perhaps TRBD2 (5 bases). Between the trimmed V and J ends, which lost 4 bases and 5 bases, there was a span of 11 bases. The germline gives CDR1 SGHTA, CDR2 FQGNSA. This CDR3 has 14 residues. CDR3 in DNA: TGTGCCAGCAGCTCAAGACCGGGGACCGGGGAGCTGTTTTTT. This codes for CASSSRPGTGELFF.

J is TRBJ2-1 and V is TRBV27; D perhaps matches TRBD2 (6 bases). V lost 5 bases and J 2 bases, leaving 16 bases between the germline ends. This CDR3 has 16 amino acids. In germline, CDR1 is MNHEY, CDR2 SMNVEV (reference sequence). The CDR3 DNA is TGTGCCAGCAGTAGGTCGGGACTCCTAACCTACAATGAGCAGTTCTTC. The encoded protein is CASSRSGLLTYNEQFF.

The CDR3 loop reads CASSQRNTEAFF. In DNA form, the CDR3 reads TGCGCCAGCAGCCAACGGAACACTGAAGCTTTCTTT. The V call is TRBV4-1, the J call TRBJ1-1; D is undetermined. Deletions cut 2 bases from V and 1 base from J, with 2 bases between. Germline CDR1 is MGHRA and CDR2 is YSYEKL. The CDR3 length is 12 residues.

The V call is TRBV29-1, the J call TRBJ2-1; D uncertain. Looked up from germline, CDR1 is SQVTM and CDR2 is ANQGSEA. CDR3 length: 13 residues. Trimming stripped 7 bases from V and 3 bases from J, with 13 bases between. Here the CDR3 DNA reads TGCAGCGGCGCTAGAAACCTCTACAATGAGCAGTTCTTC. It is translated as CSGARNLYNEQFF.

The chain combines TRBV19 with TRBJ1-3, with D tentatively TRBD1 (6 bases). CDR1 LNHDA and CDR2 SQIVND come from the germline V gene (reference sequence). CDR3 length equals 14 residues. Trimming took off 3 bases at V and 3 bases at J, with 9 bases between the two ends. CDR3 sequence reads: CASSMGGRGNTIYF. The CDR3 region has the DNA TGTGCCAGTAGTATGGGGGGCCGTGGAAACACCATATATTTT.

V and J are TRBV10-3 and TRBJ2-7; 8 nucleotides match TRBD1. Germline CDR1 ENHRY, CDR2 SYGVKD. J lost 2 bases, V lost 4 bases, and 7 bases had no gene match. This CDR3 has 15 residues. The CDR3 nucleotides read TGTGCCATCAGTGGGACAGGGACAGATACCTACGAGCAGTACTTC. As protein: CAISGTGTDTYEQYF.